The TCR beta chain under discussion was sequenced for a study of CD8 T cells in Susac syndrome. The study's findings and limits: Individuals included in the TCR sequencing and HLA analysis were acknowledged by the study to be relatively few in number.

With random hexamers, about 0.5 to 1 ug RNA was reverse transcribed. With immunoSEQ multiplex PCR, TCR beta CDR3 was amplified across 54 Vbeta and 13 Jbeta. TCRdb reprocessed the immunoSEQ multiplex PCR reads with MiXCR, giving one entry per CDR3 protein. Among fewer than 250,000 distinct CDR3 sequences listed, 80% to 95% were seen once. Blood CD8+ and CD4+ T cells underwent high-throughput TCR beta sequencing. The authors negatively isolated CD8+ and CD4+ T cells and FACS-enriched TEMRA cells. The CDR3 covers 16 residues. Germline-derived CDR1 and CDR2 are SNHLY and FYNNEI. Trimming pared 10 bases from V and 4 bases from J, leaving 20 bases between. About this clonotype itself: No antigen is known for it.

The sequenced sample consisted of CD8+ T cells from PBMCs. This TCR was recovered from a human donor with multiple sclerosis. The chain joins TRBV2 to TRBJ2-6; D possibly corresponds to TRBD2 (5 bases). The chain's CDR3 is CATNNGVGQGANVLTF. Written as DNA, the CDR3 is TGTGCCACCAATAACGGGGTAGGGCAAGGGGCCAACGTCCTGACTTTC. The whole variable domain, remainder taken from reference TRBV2 and TRBJ2-6, is EPEVTQTPSHQVTQMGQEVILRCVPISNHLYFYWYRQILGQKVEFLVSFYNNEISEKSEIFDDQFSVERPDGSNFTLKIRSTKLEDSAMYFCATNNGVGQGANVLTFGAGSRLTVL.